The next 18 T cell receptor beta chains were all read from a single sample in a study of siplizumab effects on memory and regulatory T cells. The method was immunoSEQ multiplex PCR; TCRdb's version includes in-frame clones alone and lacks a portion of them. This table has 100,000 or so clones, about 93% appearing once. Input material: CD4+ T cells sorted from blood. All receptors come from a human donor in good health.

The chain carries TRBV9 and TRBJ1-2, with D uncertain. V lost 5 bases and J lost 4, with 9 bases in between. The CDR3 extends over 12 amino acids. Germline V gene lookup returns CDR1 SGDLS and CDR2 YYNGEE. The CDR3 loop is CASSRSVYGYTF. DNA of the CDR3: TGTGCCAGCAGTCGGTCTGTCTATGGCTACACCTTC.

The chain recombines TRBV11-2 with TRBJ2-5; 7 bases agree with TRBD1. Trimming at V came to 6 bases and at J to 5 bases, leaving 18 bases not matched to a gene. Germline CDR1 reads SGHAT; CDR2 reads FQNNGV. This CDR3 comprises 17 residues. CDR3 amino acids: CASSPGPRGRSWETQYF. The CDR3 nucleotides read TGTGCCAGCAGTCCAGGGCCTAGGGGGCGTTCGTGGGAGACCCAGTACTTC.

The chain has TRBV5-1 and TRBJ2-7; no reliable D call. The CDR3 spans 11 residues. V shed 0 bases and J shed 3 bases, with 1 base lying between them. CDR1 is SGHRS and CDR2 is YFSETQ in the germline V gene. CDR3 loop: CASSLDYEQYF. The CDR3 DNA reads TGCGCCAGCAGCTTGGACTACGAGCAGTACTTC.

CDR3 region: CASSYADRPYYGYTF. In DNA form, the CDR3 reads TGTGCCAGCAGTTATGCGGACAGGCCATATTATGGCTACACCTTC. The rearrangement uses TRBV28 and TRBJ1-2; TRBD1 matches at 7 bases. V shed 4 bases, J shed 5 bases, and the junction held 10 bases outside the gene matches. The CDR3 contains 15 residues. Germline V lookup: CDR1 MDHEN, CDR2 SYDVKM.

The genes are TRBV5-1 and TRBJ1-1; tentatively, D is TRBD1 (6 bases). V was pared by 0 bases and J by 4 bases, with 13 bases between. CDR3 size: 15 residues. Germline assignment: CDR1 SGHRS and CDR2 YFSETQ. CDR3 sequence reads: CASSLVAGAPTEAFF. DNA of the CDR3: TGCGCCAGCAGCTTGGTGGCAGGGGCCCCCACTGAAGCTTTCTTT.

CDR3 amino acids: CASSVTGHSGANVLTF. The CDR3 DNA reads as TGTGCCAGCAGCGTAACGGGACACTCTGGGGCCAACGTCCTGACTTTC. This chain connects TRBV9 to TRBJ2-6; weak D call: TRBD1 (6 bases). The V gene's germline CDR1 is SGDLS and CDR2 YYNGEE. The CDR3 consists of 16 residues. V lost 1 base, J lost 0 bases, and 8 bases lay in between. Combining the CDR3 with reference TRBV9 and TRBJ2-6 gives the whole variable domain DSGVTQTPKHLITATGQRVTLRCSPRSGDLSVYWYQQSLDQGLQFLIQYYNGEERAKGNILERFSAQQFPDLHSELNLSSLELGDSALYFCASSVTGHSGANVLTFGAGSRLTVL.

The CDR3 reads CASSSRSGGLTGELFF. CDR3 sequence (DNA): TGTGCCAGCAGCTCCCGGTCGGGGGGTCTCACCGGGGAGCTGTTTTTT. The chain carries TRBV7-2 and TRBJ2-2, with 7 bases matching TRBD2. The length of the CDR3 is 16 residues. Germline trimming cut 4 bases from V and 4 bases from J; bases unmatched to any gene: 9. The V gene's germline CDR1 is SGHTA and CDR2 FQGNSA.

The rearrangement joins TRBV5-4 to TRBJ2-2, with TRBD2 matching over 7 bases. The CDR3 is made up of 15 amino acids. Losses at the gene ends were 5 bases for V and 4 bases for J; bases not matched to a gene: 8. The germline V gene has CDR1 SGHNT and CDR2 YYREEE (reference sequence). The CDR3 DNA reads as TGTGCCAGCAGGGAACAAGCGGGACTCACCGGGGAGCTGTTTTTT. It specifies CASREQAGLTGELFF.

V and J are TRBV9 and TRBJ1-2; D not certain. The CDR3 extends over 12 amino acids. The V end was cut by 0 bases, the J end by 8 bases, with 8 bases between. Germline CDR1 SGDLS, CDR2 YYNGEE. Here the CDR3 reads CASSVDRSGYTF. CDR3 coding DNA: TGTGCCAGCAGCGTAGACAGAAGCGGCTACACCTTC.

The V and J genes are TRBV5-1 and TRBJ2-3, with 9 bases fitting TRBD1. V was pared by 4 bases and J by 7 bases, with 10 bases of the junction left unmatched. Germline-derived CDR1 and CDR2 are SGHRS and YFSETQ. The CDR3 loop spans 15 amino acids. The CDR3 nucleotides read TGCGCCAGCAGCGCATACCGGGACAGGGCAAATACGCAGTATTTT. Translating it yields CASSAYRDRANTQYF.

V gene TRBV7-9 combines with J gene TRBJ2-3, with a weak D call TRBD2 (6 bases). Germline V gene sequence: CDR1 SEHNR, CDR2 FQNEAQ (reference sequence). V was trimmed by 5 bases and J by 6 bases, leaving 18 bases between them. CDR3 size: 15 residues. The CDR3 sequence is CASSGRGADLDTQYF. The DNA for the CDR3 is TGTGCCAGCAGCGGACGCGGGGCGGATTTGGATACGCAGTATTTT.

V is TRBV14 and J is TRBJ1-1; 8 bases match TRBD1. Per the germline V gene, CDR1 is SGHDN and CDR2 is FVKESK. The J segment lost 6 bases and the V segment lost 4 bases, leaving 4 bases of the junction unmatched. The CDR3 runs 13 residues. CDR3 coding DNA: TGTGCCAGCAGCCGAAGCAGGGGGCCTGAAGCTTTCTTT. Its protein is CASSRSRGPEAFF.

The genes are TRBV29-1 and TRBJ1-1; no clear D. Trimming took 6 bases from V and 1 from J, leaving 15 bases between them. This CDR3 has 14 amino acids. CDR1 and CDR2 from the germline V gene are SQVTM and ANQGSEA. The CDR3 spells CSVVVKWGNTEAFF. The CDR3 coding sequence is TGCAGCGTAGTGGTAAAGTGGGGGAACACTGAAGCTTTCTTT.

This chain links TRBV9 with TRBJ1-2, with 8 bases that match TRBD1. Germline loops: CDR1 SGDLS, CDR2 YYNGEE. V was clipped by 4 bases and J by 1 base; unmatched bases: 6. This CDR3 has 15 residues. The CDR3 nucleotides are TGTGCCAGCAGCCCTAGAGACAGGGGTAACTATGGCTACACCTTC. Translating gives CASSPRDRGNYGYTF.

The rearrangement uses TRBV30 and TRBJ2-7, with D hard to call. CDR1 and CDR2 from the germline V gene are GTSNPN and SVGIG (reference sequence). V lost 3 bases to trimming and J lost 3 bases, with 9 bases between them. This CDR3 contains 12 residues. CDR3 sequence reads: CAWRGRNYEQYF. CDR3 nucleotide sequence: TGTGCCTGGAGGGGCAGAAACTACGAGCAGTACTTC.

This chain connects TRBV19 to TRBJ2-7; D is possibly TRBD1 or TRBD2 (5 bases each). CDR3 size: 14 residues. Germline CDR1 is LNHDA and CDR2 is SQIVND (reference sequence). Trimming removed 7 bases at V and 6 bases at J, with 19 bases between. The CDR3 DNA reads TGTGCCAGTACCCCCGGGTGGGGGACGGGCGAGCAGTACTTC. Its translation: CASTPGWGTGEQYF.

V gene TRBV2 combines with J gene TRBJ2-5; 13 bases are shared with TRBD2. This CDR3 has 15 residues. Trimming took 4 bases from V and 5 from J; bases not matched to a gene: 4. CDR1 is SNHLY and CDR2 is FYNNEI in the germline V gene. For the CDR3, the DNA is TGTGCCAGCAGTGTGGGGACTAGCGGGAAGGAGACCCAGTACTTC. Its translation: CASSVGTSGKETQYF.

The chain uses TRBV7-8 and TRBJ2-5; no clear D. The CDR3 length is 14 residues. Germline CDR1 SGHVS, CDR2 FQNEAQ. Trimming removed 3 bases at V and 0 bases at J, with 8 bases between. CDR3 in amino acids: CASSLMADQETQYF. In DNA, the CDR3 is TGTGCCAGCAGCTTGATGGCAGACCAAGAGACCCAGTACTTC. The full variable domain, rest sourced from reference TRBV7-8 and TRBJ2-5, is GAGVSQSPRYKVAKRGQDVALRCDPISGHVSLFWYQQALGQGPEFLTYFQNEAQLDKSGLPSDRFFAERPEGSVSTLKIQRTQQEDSAVYLCASSLMADQETQYFGPGTRLLVL.